This entry features one T cell receptor (beta chain) sequence. The CDR3 loop spans 13 amino acids. Per the germline V gene, CDR1 is SNHLY and CDR2 is FYNNEI. Trimming removed 8 bases at V and 1 base at J, with 11 bases between. This record belongs to a study of shared clonotypes between healthy human individuals. Assay used: immunoSEQ multiplex PCR; TCRdb lists only in-frame clones, some missing. This table has 450,000 to 600,000 clones, less than 80% appearing once. The gene calls are TRBV2 and TRBJ2-5, with D tentatively TRBD2 (6 bases). Input material: PBMCs. The TCR comes from a woman aged 40 to 50 in good health. Some clones in this sample may be carry-over from other donors' samples. The CDR3 spells CASSVAVQETQYF. The CDR3 DNA reads as TGTGCCAGCTCGGTAGCGGTCCAAGAGACCCAGTACTTC. Together with reference TRBV2 and TRBJ2-5, the CDR3 gives the full variable domain: EPEVTQTPSHQVTQMGQEVILRCVPISNHLYFYWYRQILGQKVEFLVSFYNNEISEKSEIFDDQFSVERPDGSNFTLKIRSTKLEDSAMYFCASSVAVQETQYFGPGTRLLVL.